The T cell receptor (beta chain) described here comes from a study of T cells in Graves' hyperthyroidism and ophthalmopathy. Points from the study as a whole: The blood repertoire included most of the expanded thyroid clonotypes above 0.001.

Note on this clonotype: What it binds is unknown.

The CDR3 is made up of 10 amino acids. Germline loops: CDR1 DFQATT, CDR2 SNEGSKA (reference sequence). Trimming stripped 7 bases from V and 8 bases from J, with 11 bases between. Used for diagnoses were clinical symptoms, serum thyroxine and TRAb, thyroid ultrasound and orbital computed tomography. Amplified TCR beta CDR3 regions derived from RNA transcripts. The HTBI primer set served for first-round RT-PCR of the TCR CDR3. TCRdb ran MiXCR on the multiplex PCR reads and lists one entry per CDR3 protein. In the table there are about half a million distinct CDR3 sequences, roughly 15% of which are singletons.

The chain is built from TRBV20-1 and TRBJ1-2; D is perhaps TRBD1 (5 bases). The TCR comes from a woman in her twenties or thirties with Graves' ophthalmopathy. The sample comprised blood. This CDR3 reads CSGGVRGYTF. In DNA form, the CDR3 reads TGCAGTGGAGGGGTGCGGGGCTACACCTTC.